This T cell receptor beta chain was captured by sequencing in a study of cytomegalovirus exposure and HLA in healthy donors. Study summary: HLA-typed donors were the source of around 77 million unique TCRs held in an early data release.

The CDR3 is 16 residues long. Trimming at V came to 4 bases and at J to 6 bases, leaving 12 bases not matched to a gene. Germline-derived CDR1 and CDR2 are SGHTA and FQGTGA. Primers for the PCR totalled 60 Vbeta and 13 Jbeta. Profiling relied on immunoSEQ multiplex PCR, and the TCRdb table lists in-frame clones only, not all of them. Of approximately 200,000 clones listed, roughly 85% are singletons. This clone was seen only once. The antigen remains undetermined. Donors had nominal health at sampling but likely had unrecorded immune exposures. Study-level points and caveats: According to an earlier analysis, most TCR beta V segments yielded productive rearrangements about 90% or about 30% of the time. When analyzed later, a missense DCLRE1C variant was found to be linked to TCR beta V- and J-gene trimming.

The chain joins TRBV7-3 to TRBJ1-5; 7 nucleotides line up with TRBD1. Sequenced: PBMCs. The TCR was taken from a woman between 50 and 59 years old in good health and CMV-seronegative. The CDR3 nucleotides read TGTGCCAGCAGCTCAGACAGGGCCTTGGGGGGTCAGCCCCAGCATTTT. As protein: CASSSDRALGGQPQHF.